What follows are 21 T cell receptor beta chains derived from one specimen sequenced in a study of memory CD4+ T cells and cytomegalovirus serostatus. TCRdb keeps only in-frame clones here, not all; method: immunoSEQ multiplex PCR. The sample carries 50,000 to 65,000 clones, about three quarters recorded once. The sort gate was single viable CD3+CD4+CD8-CD45RO+ cells for memory CD4+ T cells. Sequenced sample: memory CD4+ T cells from blood. The receptor set was obtained from an adult in good health and CMV-seropositive.

The chain uses TRBV4-1 and TRBJ2-7; D is unclear. The germline V gene has CDR1 MGHRA and CDR2 YSYEKL. Trimming took 1 base from V and 0 from J, leaving 10 bases between them. This CDR3 comprises 15 residues. The CDR3 DNA is TGCGCCAGCAGCCAAGGCCTACTGGGCTCCTACGAGCAGTACTTC. Translating it yields CASSQGLLGSYEQYF.

The rearrangement links TRBV7-9 to TRBJ1-3; D call uncertain. V shed 8 bases and J shed 4 bases, with 15 bases lying between them. There are 14 residues in the CDR3. In germline, CDR1 is SEHNR, CDR2 FQNEAQ (reference sequence). The chain's CDR3 is CASCPDPPGNTIYF. In DNA, the CDR3 is TGTGCCAGCTGCCCGGACCCGCCAGGAAACACCATATATTTT. Using reference TRBV7-9 and TRBJ1-3 for the parts outside the CDR3, the full variable domain is DTGVSQNPRHKITKRGQNVTFRCDPISEHNRLYWYRQTLGQGPEFLTYFQNEAQLEKSRLLSDRFSAERPKGSFSTLEIQRTEQGDSAMYLCASCPDPPGNTIYFGEGSWLTVV.

This chain links TRBV30 with TRBJ2-3; D not certain. The CDR3 is 17 amino acids. Trimming stripped 4 bases from V and 1 base from J, with 21 bases between. The V gene's germline CDR1 is GTSNPN and CDR2 SVGIG (reference sequence). The CDR3 loop is CAWKTFTDRHGTDTQYF. The CDR3 DNA follows: TGTGCCTGGAAAACATTCACTGATAGGCACGGCACAGATACGCAGTATTTT.

The rearrangement joins TRBV9 to TRBJ1-6, with 9 bases that match TRBD1. Germline V CDR1 and CDR2: SGDLS, YYNGEE. V lost 3 bases, J lost 9 bases, and 10 bases stayed unmatched. The CDR3 runs 16 residues. The CDR3 region is CASSEGTDRGGSPLHF. DNA of the CDR3: TGTGCCAGCAGCGAGGGGACGGACAGGGGAGGTTCACCCCTCCACTTT.

The chain joins TRBV15 to TRBJ2-3; maybe TRBD2 (5 bases). From germline, CDR1 is LNHNV and CDR2 YYDKDF (reference sequence). The CDR3 is 13 amino acids. V was pared by 5 bases and J by 2 bases, with 8 bases between. DNA of the CDR3: TGTGCCACCAGCGAGCGGCACACAGATACGCAGTATTTT. This sequence encodes CATSERHTDTQYF.

This clone was seen a few times. The chain has TRBV9 and TRBJ2-1, with TRBD2 identical over 14 bases. CDR3 length equals 17 residues. J was trimmed by 9 bases and V by 0 bases; bases with no gene match: 8. In germline, CDR1 is SGDLS, CDR2 YYNGEE. CDR3 in amino acids: CASSVGGGLAGEGEQFF. Here the CDR3 DNA reads TGTGCCAGCAGCGTAGGCGGGGGACTAGCGGGAGAGGGTGAGCAGTTCTTC.

The chain employs TRBV11-2 and TRBJ2-7; 10 bases fit TRBD1. The CDR3 has 16 residues. Germline V gene lookup returns CDR1 SGHAT and CDR2 FQNNGV. The J segment lost 2 bases and the V segment lost 1 base, leaving 5 bases of the junction unmatched. This CDR3 is CASSLGRGTGAYEQYF. In nucleotides, the CDR3 is TGTGCCAGCAGCTTAGGTCGAGGGACAGGGGCCTACGAGCAGTACTTC.

V is TRBV29-1 and J is TRBJ1-2; D might be TRBD1 (6 bases). The V and J ends lost 7 bases and 3 bases respectively, with 9 bases between them. The CDR3 length is 11 residues. Germline lookup yields CDR1 SQVTM and CDR2 ANQGSEA. The CDR3 DNA sequence: TGCAGCGCAGGGGTGGACTATGGCTACACCTTC. Its protein is CSAGVDYGYTF.

The V and J genes are TRBV14 and TRBJ2-1; D may be TRBD1 (5 bases). The germline gives CDR1 SGHDN, CDR2 FVKESK. The CDR3 length is 13 residues. Trimming shortened V by 1 base and J by 8 bases, and 9 bases separated the two germline ends. CDR3 DNA sequence: TGTGCCAGCAGCCAAGTAAGGGGATATGAGCAGTTCTTC. This encodes CASSQVRGYEQFF.

V usage is TRBV19 and J usage is TRBJ2-1; 7 bases are a match to TRBD2. The junction had 3 bases not matched to a gene; V was cut back by 4 bases and J by 0 bases. The CDR3 totals 15 residues. Germline CDR1 reads LNHDA; CDR2 reads SQIVND (reference sequence). The CDR3 DNA reads TGTGCCAGTAGTAGAGGCGGGGGCTCCTACAATGAGCAGTTCTTC. Amino acid sequence: CASSRGGGSYNEQFF.

In this sample, this clone turned up once. This chain uses TRBV7-8 with TRBJ2-2; 16 bases map to TRBD2. Germline V gene lookup returns CDR1 SGHVS and CDR2 FQNEAQ. The CDR3 has 18 residues. Unmatched junction bases numbered 7, after V lost 2 bases and J lost 7 bases. This CDR3 reads CASSLLGTSGRGGGELFF. The CDR3 DNA reads TGTGCCAGCAGCTTACTTGGGACTAGCGGGAGGGGTGGCGGGGAGCTGTTTTTT.

This chain links TRBV7-9 with TRBJ1-1, with 10 bases identical to TRBD1. The CDR3 is 16 amino acids. The junction had 8 bases not matched to a gene; V was cut back by 4 bases and J by 3 bases. Per the germline V gene, CDR1 is SEHNR and CDR2 is FQNEAQ (reference sequence). In DNA form, the CDR3 reads TGTGCCAGCAGCTCGCTCCGACAGGGGGCGGACACTGAAGCTTTCTTT. Translated: CASSSLRQGADTEAFF.

V and J are TRBV18 and TRBJ1-2; 7 nucleotides line up with TRBD1. Germline CDR1 KGHSH, CDR2 LQKENI. V lost 3 bases to trimming and J lost 10 bases; unmatched junction nucleotides: 8. This CDR3 spans 13 amino acids. The DNA for the CDR3 is TGTGCCAGCTCACCTTACCAGGACAGGCACTACACCTTC. This encodes CASSPYQDRHYTF.

This clone was seen a few times. CDR3 region: CASSELDYGYTF. CDR3 nucleotides: TGCGCCAGCAGTGAGTTAGACTATGGCTACACCTTC. The chain combines TRBV10-1 with TRBJ1-2; D remains unclear. CDR3 length: 12 residues. Germline values: CDR1 WNHNN, CDR2 SYGVQD (reference sequence). V was trimmed by 1 base and J by 3 bases, leaving 3 bases between them.

This clone was seen only a few times. CDR3 loop: CASSVLAGGEQFF. For the CDR3, the DNA is TGCGCCAGCAGTGTACTAGCGGGGGGTGAGCAGTTCTTC. This chain connects TRBV5-1 to TRBJ2-1; 12 bases line up with TRBD2. The V segment lost 5 bases and the J segment 9 bases; nucleotides outside the gene matches: 3. The CDR3 spans 13 residues. Germline values: CDR1 SGHRS, CDR2 YFSETQ.

The genes are TRBV5-1 and TRBJ1-2, with 7 bases aligning to TRBD1. Germline CDR1 is SGHRS and CDR2 is YFSETQ. V lost 0 bases and J lost 7; bases outside the gene matches: 9. CDR3 length equals 15 residues. CDR3 sequence reads: CASSLGTGVISGYTF. The CDR3 bases are TGCGCCAGCAGCTTGGGTACAGGGGTAATCTCTGGCTACACCTTC.

This chain's CDR3 is CASSPDRSQETQYF. The CDR3 bases are TGTGCCAGCAGCCCGGACAGGTCGCAAGAGACCCAGTACTTC. The V gene is TRBV2, the J gene TRBJ2-5; 7 nucleotides line up with TRBD1. The germline V gene encodes CDR1 SNHLY and CDR2 FYNNEI. CDR3 length: 14 residues. With 6 bases clipped from V and 2 bases from J, the junction kept 6 bases outside the gene matches.

V gene TRBV6-6 combines with J gene TRBJ1-2, with 7 bases fitting TRBD1. The CDR3 totals 14 residues. Germline CDR1 is MNHNY and CDR2 is SVGAGI (reference sequence). The V and J ends lost 2 bases and 2 bases, in that order; junction bases with no gene match: 2. The CDR3 region has the DNA TGTGCCAGCAGTTACCAGGGACAGAACTATGGCTACACCTTC. Translating gives CASSYQGQNYGYTF.

The V call is TRBV4-3, the J call TRBJ2-2, with 7 bases matching TRBD1. Unmatched junction bases numbered 16, after V lost 0 bases and J lost 3 bases. The CDR3 runs 20 residues. The germline gives CDR1 LGHNA, CDR2 YSLEER. CDR3 DNA: TGCGCCAGCAGCCAAGAAAGCTATTTCCTCACAGGGGTCGACACCGGGGAGCTGTTTTTT. It encodes CASSQESYFLTGVDTGELFF.

Comment on this clone: The CDR3 ends on some other residue instead of the conserved phenylalanine or tryptophan, so this is likely a read error. Because the CDR3's place on the DNA is in doubt, the DNA is left out and the CDR3 is given as listed by TCRdb. The CDR3 loop is CASSADRGAVL. The chain links TRBV2 to TRBJ1-2; TRBD1 is the table's D call, not checked against the DNA. Per the germline V gene, CDR1 is SNHLY and CDR2 is FYNNEI. The CDR3 is made up of 11 amino acids, end residues included.

CDR3 residues: CASSYISDEQYF. CDR3 DNA: TGTGCCAGCAGTTACATTTCGGACGAGCAGTACTTC. V and J are TRBV6-6 and TRBJ2-7, with unresolved D. V lost 2 bases and J lost 5, with 7 bases in between. The CDR3 spans 12 residues. Germline V gene lookup returns CDR1 MNHNY and CDR2 SVGAGI (reference sequence).